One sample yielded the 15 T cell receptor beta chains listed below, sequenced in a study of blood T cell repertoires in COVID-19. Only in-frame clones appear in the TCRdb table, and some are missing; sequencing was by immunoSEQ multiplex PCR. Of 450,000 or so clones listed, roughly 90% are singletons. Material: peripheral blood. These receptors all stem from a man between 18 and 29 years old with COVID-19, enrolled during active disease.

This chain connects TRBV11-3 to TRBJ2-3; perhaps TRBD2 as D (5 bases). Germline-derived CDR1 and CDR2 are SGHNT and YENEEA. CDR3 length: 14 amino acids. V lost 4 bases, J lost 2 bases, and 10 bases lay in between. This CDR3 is CASSYREFTDTQYF. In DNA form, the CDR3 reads TGTGCCAGCAGCTATCGGGAATTCACAGATACGCAGTATTTT.

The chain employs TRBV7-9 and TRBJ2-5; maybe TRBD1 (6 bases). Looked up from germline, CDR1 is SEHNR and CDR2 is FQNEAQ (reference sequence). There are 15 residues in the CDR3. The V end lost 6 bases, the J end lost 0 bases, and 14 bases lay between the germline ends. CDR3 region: CASSSIQGYQETQYF. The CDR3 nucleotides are TGTGCCAGCAGTTCGATACAGGGTTACCAAGAGACCCAGTACTTC.

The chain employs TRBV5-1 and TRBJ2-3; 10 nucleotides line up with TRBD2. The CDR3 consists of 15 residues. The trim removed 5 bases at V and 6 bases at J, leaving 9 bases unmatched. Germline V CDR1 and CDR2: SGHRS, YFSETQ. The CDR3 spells CASSHGLAVGDTQYF. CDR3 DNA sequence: TGCGCCAGCAGTCACGGACTAGCGGTAGGGGATACGCAGTATTTT.

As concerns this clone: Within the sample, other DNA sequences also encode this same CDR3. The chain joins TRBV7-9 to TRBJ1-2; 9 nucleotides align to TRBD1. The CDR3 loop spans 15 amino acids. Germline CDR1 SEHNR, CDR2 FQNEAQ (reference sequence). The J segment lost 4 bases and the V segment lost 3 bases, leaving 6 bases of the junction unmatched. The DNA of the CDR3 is TGTGCCAGCAGCTTTACCGGGACAGGGAGCTATGGCTACACCTTC. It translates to CASSFTGTGSYGYTF.

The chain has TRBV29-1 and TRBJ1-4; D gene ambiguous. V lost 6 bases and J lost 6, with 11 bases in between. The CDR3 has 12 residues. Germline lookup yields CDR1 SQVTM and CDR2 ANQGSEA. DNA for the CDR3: TGCAGCGTGAGTACCGGAGATGAAAAACTGTTTTTT. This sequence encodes CSVSTGDEKLFF.

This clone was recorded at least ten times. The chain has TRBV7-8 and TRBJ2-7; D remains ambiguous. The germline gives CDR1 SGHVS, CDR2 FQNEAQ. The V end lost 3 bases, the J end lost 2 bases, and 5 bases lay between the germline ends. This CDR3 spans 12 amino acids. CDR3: CASSFPAYEQYF. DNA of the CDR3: TGTGCCAGCAGCTTCCCCGCCTACGAGCAGTACTTC.

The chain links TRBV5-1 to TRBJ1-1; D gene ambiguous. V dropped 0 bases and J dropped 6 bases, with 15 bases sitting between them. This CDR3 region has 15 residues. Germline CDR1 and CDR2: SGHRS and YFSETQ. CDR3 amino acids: CASSLDGWPGAEAFF. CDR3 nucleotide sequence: TGCGCCAGCAGCTTGGATGGTTGGCCAGGCGCTGAAGCTTTCTTT.

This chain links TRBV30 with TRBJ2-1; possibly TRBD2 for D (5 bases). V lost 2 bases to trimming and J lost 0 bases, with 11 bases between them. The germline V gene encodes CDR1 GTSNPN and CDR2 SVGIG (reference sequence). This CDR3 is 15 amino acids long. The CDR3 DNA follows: TGTGCCTGGAGTCAGCGGATGAACTCCTACAATGAGCAGTTCTTC. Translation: CAWSQRMNSYNEQFF.

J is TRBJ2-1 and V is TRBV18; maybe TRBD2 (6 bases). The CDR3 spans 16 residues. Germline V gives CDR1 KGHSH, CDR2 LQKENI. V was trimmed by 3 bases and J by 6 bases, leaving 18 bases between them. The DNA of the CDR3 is TGTGCCAGCTCACCCGGGGGTCCGGCAAGGGGCAATGAGCAGTTCTTC. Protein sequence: CASSPGGPARGNEQFF.

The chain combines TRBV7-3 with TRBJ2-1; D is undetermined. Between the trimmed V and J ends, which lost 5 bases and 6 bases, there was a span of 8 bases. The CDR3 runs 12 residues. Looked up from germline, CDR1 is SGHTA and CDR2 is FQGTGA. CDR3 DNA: TGTGCCAGCAGCCGCCCGGGCAATGAGCAGTTCTTC. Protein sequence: CASSRPGNEQFF.

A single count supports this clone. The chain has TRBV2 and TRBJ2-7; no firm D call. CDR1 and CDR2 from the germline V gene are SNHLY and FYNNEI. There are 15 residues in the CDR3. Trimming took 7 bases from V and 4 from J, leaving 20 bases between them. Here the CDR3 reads CASIEAGSSRYEQYF. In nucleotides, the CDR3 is TGTGCCAGCATCGAAGCCGGTTCCTCCCGGTACGAGCAGTACTTC.

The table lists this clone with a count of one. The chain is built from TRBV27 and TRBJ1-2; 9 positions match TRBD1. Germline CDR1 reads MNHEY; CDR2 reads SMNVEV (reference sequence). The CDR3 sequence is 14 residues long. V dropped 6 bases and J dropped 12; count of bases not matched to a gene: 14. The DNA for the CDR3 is TGTGCCAGCAGACGCCTACAGGGGGCTGGGTACGACACCTTC. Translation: CASRRLQGAGYDTF.

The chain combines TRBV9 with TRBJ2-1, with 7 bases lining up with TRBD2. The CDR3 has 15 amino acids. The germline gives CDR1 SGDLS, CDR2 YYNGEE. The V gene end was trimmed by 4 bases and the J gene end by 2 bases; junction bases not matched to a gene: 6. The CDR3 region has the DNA TGTGCCAGCAGCTCCAGACTAGCCCCCTACAATGAGCAGTTCTTC. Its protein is CASSSRLAPYNEQFF.

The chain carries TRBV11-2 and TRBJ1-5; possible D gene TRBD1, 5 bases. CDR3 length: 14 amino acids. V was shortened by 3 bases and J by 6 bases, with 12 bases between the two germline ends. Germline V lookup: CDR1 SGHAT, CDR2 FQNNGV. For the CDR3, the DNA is TGTGCCAGCAGCTTCCCAGGGCCGGGTCAGCCCCAGCATTTT. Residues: CASSFPGPGQPQHF.

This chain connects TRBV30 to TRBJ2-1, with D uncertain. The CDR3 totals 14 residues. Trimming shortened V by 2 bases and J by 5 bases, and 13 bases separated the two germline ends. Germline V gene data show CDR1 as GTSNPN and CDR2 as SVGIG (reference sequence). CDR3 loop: CAWSPGLGDNEQFF. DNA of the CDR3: TGTGCCTGGAGTCCCGGTCTAGGCGACAATGAGCAGTTCTTC.